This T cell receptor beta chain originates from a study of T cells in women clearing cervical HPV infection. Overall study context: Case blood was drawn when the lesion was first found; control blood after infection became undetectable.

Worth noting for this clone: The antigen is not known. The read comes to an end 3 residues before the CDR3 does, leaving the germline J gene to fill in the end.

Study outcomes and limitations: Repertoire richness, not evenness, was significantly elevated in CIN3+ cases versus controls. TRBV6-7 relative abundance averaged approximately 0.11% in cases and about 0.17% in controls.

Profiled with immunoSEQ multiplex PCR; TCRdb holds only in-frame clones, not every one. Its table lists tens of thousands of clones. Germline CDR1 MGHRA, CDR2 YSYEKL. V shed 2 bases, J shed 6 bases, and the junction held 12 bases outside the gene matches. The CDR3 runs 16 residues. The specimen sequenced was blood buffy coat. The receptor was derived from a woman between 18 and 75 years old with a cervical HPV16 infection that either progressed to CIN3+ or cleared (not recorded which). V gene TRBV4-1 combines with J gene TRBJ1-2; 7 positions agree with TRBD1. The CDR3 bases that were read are TGCGCCAGCAGCCAAACAGCTCGGGACAGCCGTAATGGC. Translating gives CASSQTARDSRNG. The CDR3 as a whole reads CASSQTARDSRNGYTF.